Listed below are T cell receptor beta chains from one sample, sequenced in a study of CD8+ T cells in alopecia areata. TCRdb's table, derived via immunoSEQ multiplex PCR, lists solely in-frame clones and lacks some. The repertoire consists of some 130,000 clones, with 45% to 65% occurring once and the leading ten covering less than 5.5%. This specimen consisted of CD4+ T cells sorted from blood, obtained at week 0. These receptors came from a human donor with alopecia areata. The CDR3 runs from the conserved cysteine through the conserved F or W. D genes are given only for firm matches. Size values are once, few and many counts, or a class for expanded clones, and some rows have none.

>TRBJ2-1|few|TRBD1|TRBV6-5
CASSYSGQLLNEQFF
TGTGCCAGCAGTTACTCGGGACAGCTACTCAATGAGCAGTTCTTC
>TRBJ2-3|few|-|TRBV18
CASSPRSGSTDTQYF
TGTGCCAGCTCACCACGAAGCGGAAGCACAGATACGCAGTATTTT
>TRBJ2-2|-|TRBD2|TRBV7-2
CASSFPGLGTTGELFF
TGTGCCAGCAGCTTCCCGGGACTAGGGACTACCGGGGAGCTGTTTTTT
>TRBJ2-3|few|-|TRBV29-1
CSAHGPSRTDTQYF
TGCAGCGCCCACGGGCCATCGCGCACAGATACGCAGTATTTT
>TRBJ2-5|-|-|TRBV6-6
CASSYSGRETQYF
TGTGCCAGCAGTTACTCGGGGAGGGAGACCCAGTACTTC
>TRBJ1-1|few|-|TRBV10-3
CAISASPTQRYTEAFF
TGTGCCATCAGTGCCTCCCCGACCCAGCGGTACACTGAAGCTTTCTTT
>TRBJ1-2|-|TRBD1|TRBV15
CATSTDRERYGYTF
TGTGCCACCAGCACCGACAGGGAACGGTATGGCTACACCTTC
>TRBJ1-2|few|TRBD1|TRBV25-1
CASSGRGINGYTF
TGTGCCAGCAGTGGCAGGGGGATAAATGGCTACACCTTC
>TRBJ2-3|-|-|TRBV7-2
CASSRGAVYTQYF
TGTGCCAGCAGCCGAGGAGCGGTATATACGCAGTATTTT
>TRBJ2-5|-|-|TRBV2
CASKPPGAGTQETQYF
TGTGCCAGCAAGCCGCCCGGGGCAGGGACCCAAGAGACCCAGTACTTC
>TRBJ2-2|once|-|TRBV7-3
CASSLRGGNTGELFF
TGTGCCAGCAGCTTAAGAGGGGGGAACACCGGGGAGCTGTTTTTT
>TRBJ2-7|-|TRBD1|TRBV4-1
CASSRRQGASYEQYF
TGCGCCAGCAGCCGAAGACAGGGCGCCTCCTACGAGCAGTACTTC
>TRBJ2-1|-|TRBD2|TRBV5-1
CASSLGTGLADSYNEQFF
TGCGCCAGCAGCTTGGGGACCGGGCTAGCGGACTCCTACAATGAGCAGTTCTTC
>TRBJ2-1|few|TRBD2|TRBV7-3
CASSLDASGRQNEQFF
TGTGCCAGCAGCTTGGATGCTAGCGGGAGACAGAATGAGCAGTTCTTC
>TRBJ1-3|-|-|TRBV9
CASSVEPRRALGGTIYF
TGTGCCAGCAGCGTAGAACCTCGGCGTGCCCTGGGCGGCACCATATATTTT
>TRBJ2-3|-|-|TRBV5-1
CASSLGPTDTQYF
TGCGCCAGCAGCTTGGGACCCACAGATACGCAGTATTTT
>TRBJ1-2|-|TRBD1|TRBV6-5
CASSRQGAAYGYTF
TGTGCCAGCAGTCGACAGGGGGCGGCCTATGGCTACACCTTC
>TRBJ1-4|-|-|TRBV29-1
CSVARVLGEKLFF
TGCAGCGTTGCCAGGGTCCTGGGTGAAAAACTGTTTTTT
>TRBJ2-3|few|-|TRBV7-6
CASSLAGGAADTQYF
TGTGCCAGCAGCTTAGCGGGGGGGGCCGCAGATACGCAGTATTTT
>TRBJ2-1|few|TRBD2|TRBV2
CASSGLAGVNEQFF
TGTGCCAGCAGCGGACTAGCGGGAGTTAATGAGCAGTTCTTC
>TRBJ2-5|-|-|TRBV7-3
CASSFSAEETQYF
TGTGCCAGCAGCTTTTCCGCGGAAGAGACCCAGTACTTC
>TRBJ2-5|few|-|TRBV5-1
CASTAQETQYF
TGCGCCAGCACGGCACAAGAGACCCAGTACTTC
>TRBJ1-2|once|-|TRBV2
CASSTDAVTFGGYTF
TGTGCCAGCAGTACCGACGCGGTGACCTTCGGTGGCTACACCTTC
>TRBJ1-4|-|TRBD1|TRBV2
CASSEQTGANEKLFF
TGTGCCAGCAGCGAGCAGACAGGGGCTAATGAAAAACTGTTTTTT
>TRBJ2-7|-|-|TRBV5-8
CASSLGDTSYEQYF
TGTGCCAGCAGCTTGGGGGACACCTCCTACGAGCAGTACTTC
>TRBJ1-1|few|-|TRBV6-5
CASSPGPGRSTEAFF
TGTGCCAGCAGCCCCGGCCCCGGGCGAAGTACTGAAGCTTTCTTT
>TRBJ2-2|-|TRBD1|TRBV4-1
CASSTEGQAANTGELFF
TGCGCCAGCAGCACAGAAGGACAGGCCGCGAACACCGGGGAGCTGTTTTTT
>TRBJ2-1|few|-|TRBV2
CASTRDVYYNEQFF
TGTGCCAGCACCCGGGACGTCTATTACAATGAGCAGTTCTTC
>TRBJ2-7|-|TRBD2|TRBV7-9
CASSPEAAGGYYEQYF
TGTGCCAGCAGCCCAGAGGCAGCGGGGGGTTACTACGAGCAGTACTTC
>TRBJ1-3|few|-|TRBV25-1
CASSSGNTIYF
TGTGCCAGCAGCTCCGGAAACACCATATATTTT
>TRBJ2-5|-|TRBD1|TRBV2
CASSEAHRGETQYF
TGTGCCAGCAGTGAAGCTCACAGGGGTGAGACCCAGTACTTC
>TRBJ2-1|-|-|TRBV6-5
CAASPHGTKYNEQFF
TGTGCCGCCTCTCCCCACGGCACCAAATACAATGAGCAGTTCTTC
>TRBJ2-7|-|-|TRBV5-4
CASSPGPNYEQYF
TGTGCCAGCAGCCCTGGACCCAATTACGAGCAGTACTTC
>TRBJ2-7|-|-|TRBV5-1
CASSWTIALTSEQYF
TGCGCCAGCAGCTGGACCATCGCGCTAACGAGCGAGCAGTACTTC
>TRBJ2-7|few|TRBD2|TRBV4-2
CASSQGGLAGASYEQYF
TGTGCCAGCAGCCAAGGTGGACTAGCGGGGGCATCCTACGAGCAGTACTTC
>TRBJ2-3|few|TRBD2|TRBV10-3
CAITAGGSTDTQYF
TGTGCCATCACGGCGGGGGGGTCTACAGATACGCAGTATTTT
>TRBJ1-5|-|-|TRBV2
CASRGRINSNQPQHF
TGTGCCAGCAGGGGTCGGATTAATAGCAATCAGCCCCAGCATTTT
>TRBJ1-2|-|-|TRBV5-1
CASNKGEGAYGYTF
TGCGCCAGCAATAAAGGGGAGGGCGCCTATGGCTACACCTTC
>TRBJ2-3|-|-|TRBV20-1
CSAANTDTQYF
TGCAGTGCTGCAAACACAGATACGCAGTATTTT
>TRBJ2-5|-|-|TRBV5-1
CASSSTETQYF
TGCGCCAGCAGCTCGACTGAGACCCAGTACTTC
>TRBJ2-3|once|-|TRBV14
CASSQGVYPFGADTQYF
TGTGCCAGCAGCCAAGGAGTCTATCCCTTCGGGGCAGATACGCAGTATTTT
>TRBJ1-1|-|-|TRBV19
CAVGGTEAFF
TGTGCCGTGGGAGGCACTGAAGCTTTCTTT
>TRBJ2-2|-|-|TRBV9
CASSGTSGELFF
TGTGCCAGCAGCGGAACCTCCGGGGAGCTGTTTTTT
>TRBJ2-5|-|TRBD1|TRBV4-3
CASSQDDREETQYF
TGCGCCAGCAGCCAAGACGACAGGGAGGAGACCCAGTACTTC
>TRBJ2-1|-|-|TRBV7-9
CASSLATGPEQFF
TGTGCCAGCAGCTTAGCGACGGGGCCTGAGCAGTTCTTC
>TRBJ1-2|-|-|TRBV15
CATSRVPGAFNYGYTF
TGTGCCACCAGCAGAGTACCGGGCGCTTTTAACTATGGCTACACCTTC
>TRBJ2-5|-|TRBD2|TRBV7-2
CASSLVGLAGGGETQYF
TGTGCCAGCAGCTTAGTAGGCCTAGCGGGAGGAGGAGAGACCCAGTACTTC
>TRBJ1-6|-|-|TRBV4-3
CASSQEADYNSPLHF
TGCGCCAGCAGCCAAGAAGCGGATTATAATTCACCCCTCCACTTT
>TRBJ1-4|-|-|TRBV4-1
CASSQARPGVNEKLFF
TGCGCCAGCAGCCAAGCCCGGCCAGGAGTTAATGAAAAACTGTTTTTT
>TRBJ1-2|-|-|TRBV25-1
CASSELEWNGYTF
TGTGCCAGCAGTGAATTGGAATGGAATGGCTACACCTTC
>TRBJ2-3|-|-|TRBV9
CASSVEGVPSTDTQYF
TGTGCCAGCAGCGTAGAAGGGGTCCCTAGCACAGATACGCAGTATTTT
>TRBJ1-3|-|-|TRBV5-1
CASSLDGSGNTIYF
TGCGCCAGCAGCTTGGATGGCTCTGGAAACACCATATATTTT
>TRBJ1-6|-|-|TRBV19
CASRSRNSPLHF
TGTGCCAGTAGGTCCCGTAATTCACCCCTCCACTTT
>TRBJ2-3|-|TRBD2|TRBV4-1
CASSRGEGLTPSTDTQYF
TGCGCCAGCAGCCGCGGGGAGGGACTTACCCCTAGCACAGATACGCAGTATTTT
>TRBJ1-2|-|-|TRBV2
CASSEVGLFEGYTF
TGTGCCAGCAGTGAAGTCGGACTTTTCGAGGGCTACACCTTC
>TRBJ2-5|-|-|TRBV7-9
CASSVRLETQYF
TGTGCCAGCAGCGTCAGGCTAGAGACCCAGTACTTC
>TRBJ1-2|once|-|TRBV7-9
CASSLDRRYGYTF
TGTGCCAGCAGCCTGGACAGAAGGTATGGCTACACCTTC
>TRBJ1-2|-|TRBD1|TRBV11-1
CASSTRDRGGYGYTF
TGTGCCAGCAGCACAAGGGACAGGGGCGGCTATGGCTACACCTTC
>TRBJ2-1|-|-|TRBV7-9
CASSLVSQSNEQFF
TGTGCCAGCAGCTTAGTGTCGCAGTCCAATGAGCAGTTCTTC